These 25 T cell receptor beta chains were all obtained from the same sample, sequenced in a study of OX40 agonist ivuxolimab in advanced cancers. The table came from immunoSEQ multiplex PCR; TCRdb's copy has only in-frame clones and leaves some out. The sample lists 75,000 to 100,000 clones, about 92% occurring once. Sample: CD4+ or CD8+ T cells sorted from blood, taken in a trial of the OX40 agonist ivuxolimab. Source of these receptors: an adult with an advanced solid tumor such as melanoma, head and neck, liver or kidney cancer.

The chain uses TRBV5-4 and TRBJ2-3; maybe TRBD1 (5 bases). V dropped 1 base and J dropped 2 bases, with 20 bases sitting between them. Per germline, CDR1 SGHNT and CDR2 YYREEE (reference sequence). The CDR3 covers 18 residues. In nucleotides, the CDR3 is TGTGCCAGCAGCTTGCCCCCAGGGTTGGAGCTCTCCACAGATACGCAGTATTTT. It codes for CASSLPPGLELSTDTQYF.

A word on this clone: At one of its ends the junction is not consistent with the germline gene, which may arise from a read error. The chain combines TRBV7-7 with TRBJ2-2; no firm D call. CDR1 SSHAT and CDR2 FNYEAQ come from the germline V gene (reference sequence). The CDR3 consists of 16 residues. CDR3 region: CASSLDSGVFTGELFF. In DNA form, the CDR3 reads TGTGCTAGCAGCTTAGACTCTGGGGTATTCACCGGGGAGCTGTTTTTT.

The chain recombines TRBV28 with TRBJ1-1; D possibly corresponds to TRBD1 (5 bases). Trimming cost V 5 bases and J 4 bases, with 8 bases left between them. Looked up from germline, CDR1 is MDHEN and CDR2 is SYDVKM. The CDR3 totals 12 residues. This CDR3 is CASSPQGTEAFF. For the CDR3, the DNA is TGTGCCAGCAGTCCCCAGGGCACTGAAGCTTTCTTT.

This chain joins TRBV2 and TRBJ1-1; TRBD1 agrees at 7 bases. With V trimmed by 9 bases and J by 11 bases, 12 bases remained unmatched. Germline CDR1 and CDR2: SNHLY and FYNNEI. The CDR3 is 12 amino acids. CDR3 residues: CAREGPTGVAFF. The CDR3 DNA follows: TGTGCCAGAGAGGGACCAACAGGGGTGGCTTTCTTT. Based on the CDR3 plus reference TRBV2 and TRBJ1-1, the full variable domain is EPEVTQTPSHQVTQMGQEVILRCVPISNHLYFYWYRQILGQKVEFLVSFYNNEISEKSEIFDDQFSVERPDGSNFTLKIRSTKLEDSAMYFCAREGPTGVAFFGQGTRLTVV.

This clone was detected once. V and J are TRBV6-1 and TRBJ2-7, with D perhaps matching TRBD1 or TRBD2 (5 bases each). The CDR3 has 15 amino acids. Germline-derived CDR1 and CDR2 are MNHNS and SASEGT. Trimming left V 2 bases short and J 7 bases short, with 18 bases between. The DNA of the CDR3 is TGTGCCAGCAGTGAAAGAGGGCACGGATGGGGGGAGCAGTACTTC. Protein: CASSERGHGWGEQYF.

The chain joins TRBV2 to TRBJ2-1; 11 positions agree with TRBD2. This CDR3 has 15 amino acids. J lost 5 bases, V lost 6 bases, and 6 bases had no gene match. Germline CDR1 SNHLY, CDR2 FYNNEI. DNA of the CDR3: TGTGCCAGCAGACGACTAGCGGGGAGCGACAATGAGCAGTTCTTC. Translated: CASRRLAGSDNEQFF.

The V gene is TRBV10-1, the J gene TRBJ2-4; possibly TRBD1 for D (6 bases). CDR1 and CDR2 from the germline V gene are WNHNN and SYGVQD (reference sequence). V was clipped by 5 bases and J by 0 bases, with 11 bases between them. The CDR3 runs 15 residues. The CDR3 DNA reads TGCGCCAGCAGTCGGGACACAATAGCCAAAAACATTCAGTACTTC. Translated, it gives CASSRDTIAKNIQYF.

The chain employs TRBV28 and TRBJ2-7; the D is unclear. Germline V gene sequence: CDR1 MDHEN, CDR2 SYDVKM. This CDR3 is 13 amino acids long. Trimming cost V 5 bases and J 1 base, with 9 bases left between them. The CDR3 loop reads CASSALRSYEQYF. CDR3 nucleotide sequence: TGTGCCAGCAGTGCCCTCCGGTCCTACGAGCAGTACTTC.

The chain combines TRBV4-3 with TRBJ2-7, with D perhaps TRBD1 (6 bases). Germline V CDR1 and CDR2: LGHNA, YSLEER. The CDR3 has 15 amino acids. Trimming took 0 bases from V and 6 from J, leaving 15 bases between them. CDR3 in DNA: TGCGCCAGCAGCCAAGATAGAGGGGGTTCGGGCGAGCAGTACTTC. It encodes CASSQDRGGSGEQYF.

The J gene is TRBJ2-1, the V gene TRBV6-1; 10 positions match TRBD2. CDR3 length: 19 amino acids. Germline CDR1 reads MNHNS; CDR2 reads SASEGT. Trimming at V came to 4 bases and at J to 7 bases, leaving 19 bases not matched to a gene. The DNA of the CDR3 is TGTGCCAGCAGTGTATTCTTCCAGCGGGAGGGCCAAGGACGGAATGAGCAGTTCTTC. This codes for CASSVFFQREGQGRNEQFF.

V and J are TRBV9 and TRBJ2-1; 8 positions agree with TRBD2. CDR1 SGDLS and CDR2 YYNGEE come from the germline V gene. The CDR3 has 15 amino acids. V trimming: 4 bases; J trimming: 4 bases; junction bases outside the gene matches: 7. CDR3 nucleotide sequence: TGTGCCAGCAGCTCGGGGGGGCCGAGGTACAATGAGCAGTTCTTC. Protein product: CASSSGGPRYNEQFF. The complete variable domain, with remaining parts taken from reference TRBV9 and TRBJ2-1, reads DSGVTQTPKHLITATGQRVTLRCSPRSGDLSVYWYQQSLDQGLQFLIQYYNGEERAKGNILERFSAQQFPDLHSELNLSSLELGDSALYFCASSSGGPRYNEQFFGPGTRLTVL.

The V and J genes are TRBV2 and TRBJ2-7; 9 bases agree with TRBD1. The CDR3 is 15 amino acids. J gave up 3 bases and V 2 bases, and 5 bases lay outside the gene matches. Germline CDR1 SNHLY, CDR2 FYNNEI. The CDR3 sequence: CASSEFLDRGYEQYF. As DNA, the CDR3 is TGTGCCAGCAGTGAATTTCTGGACAGGGGCTACGAGCAGTACTTC.

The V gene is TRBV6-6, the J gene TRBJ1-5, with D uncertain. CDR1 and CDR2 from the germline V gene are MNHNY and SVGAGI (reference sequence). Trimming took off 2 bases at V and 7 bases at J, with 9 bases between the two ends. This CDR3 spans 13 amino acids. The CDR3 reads CASSYLNGQPQHF. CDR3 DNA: TGTGCCAGCAGTTACCTTAATGGACAGCCCCAGCATTTT.

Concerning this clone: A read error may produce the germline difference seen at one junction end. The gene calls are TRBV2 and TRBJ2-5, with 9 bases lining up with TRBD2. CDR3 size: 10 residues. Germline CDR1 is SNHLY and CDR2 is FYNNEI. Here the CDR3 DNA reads TGTGCCAGCAGGACCGGGACTAGCCACTTC. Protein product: CASRTGTSHF.

The DNA of the CDR3 is TGTGCCAGCACGGGGGCCCTGAACACTGAAGCTTTCTTT. Protein: CASTGALNTEAFF. The V gene is TRBV6-5, the J gene TRBJ1-1; possible D gene TRBD1, 6 bases. V gave up 7 bases and J gave up 0 bases, with 9 bases separating them. The CDR3 has 13 amino acids. Germline assignment: CDR1 MNHEY and CDR2 SVGAGI.

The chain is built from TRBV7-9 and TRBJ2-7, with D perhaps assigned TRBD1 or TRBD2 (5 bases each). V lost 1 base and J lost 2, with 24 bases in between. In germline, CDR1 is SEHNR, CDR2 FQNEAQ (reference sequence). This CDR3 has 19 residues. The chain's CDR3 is CASSLGGWGFSAPTYEQYF. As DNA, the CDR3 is TGTGCCAGCAGCTTAGGTGGGTGGGGGTTCAGTGCACCAACCTACGAGCAGTACTTC.

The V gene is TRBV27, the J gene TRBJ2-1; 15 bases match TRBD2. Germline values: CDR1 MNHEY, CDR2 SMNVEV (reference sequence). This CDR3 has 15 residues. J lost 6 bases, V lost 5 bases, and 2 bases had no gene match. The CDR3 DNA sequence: TGTGCCAGCAGTCGGACTAGCGGGAGGGCCAATGAGCAGTTCTTC. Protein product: CASSRTSGRANEQFF.

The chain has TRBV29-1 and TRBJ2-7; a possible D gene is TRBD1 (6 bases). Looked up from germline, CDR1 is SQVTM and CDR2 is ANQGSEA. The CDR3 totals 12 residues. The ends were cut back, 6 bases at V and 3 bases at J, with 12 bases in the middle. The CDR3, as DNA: TGCAGCGTGACAGGCAAGAACTACGAGCAGTACTTC. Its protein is CSVTGKNYEQYF.

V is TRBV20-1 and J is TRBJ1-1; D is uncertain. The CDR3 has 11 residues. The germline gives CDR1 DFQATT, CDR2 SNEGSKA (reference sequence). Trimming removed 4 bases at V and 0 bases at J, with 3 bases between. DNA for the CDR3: TGCAGTGCTATGTTGAACACTGAAGCTTTCTTT. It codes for CSAMLNTEAFF.

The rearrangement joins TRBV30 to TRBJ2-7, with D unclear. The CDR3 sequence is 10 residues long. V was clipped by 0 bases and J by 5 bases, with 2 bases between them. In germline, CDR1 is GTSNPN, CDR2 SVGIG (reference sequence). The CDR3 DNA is TGTGCCTGGAGTGTAAACGAGCAGTACTTC. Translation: CAWSVNEQYF.

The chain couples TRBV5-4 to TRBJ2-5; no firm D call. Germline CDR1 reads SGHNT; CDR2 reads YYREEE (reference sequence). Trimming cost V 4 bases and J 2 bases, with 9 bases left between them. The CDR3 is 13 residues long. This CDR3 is CASSPDRQETQYF. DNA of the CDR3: TGTGCCAGCAGCCCGGACCGACAAGAGACCCAGTACTTC.

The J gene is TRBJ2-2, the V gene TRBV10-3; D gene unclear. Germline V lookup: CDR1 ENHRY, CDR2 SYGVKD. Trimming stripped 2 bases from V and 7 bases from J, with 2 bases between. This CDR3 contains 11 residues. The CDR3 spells CAISEVGELFF. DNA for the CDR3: TGTGCCATCAGTGAGGTCGGGGAGCTGTTTTTT.

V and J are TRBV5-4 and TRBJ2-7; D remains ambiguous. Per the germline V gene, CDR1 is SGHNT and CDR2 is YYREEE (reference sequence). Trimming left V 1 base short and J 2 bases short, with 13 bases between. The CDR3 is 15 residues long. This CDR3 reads CASSLHSRLTYEQYF. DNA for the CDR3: TGTGCCAGCAGCTTGCATTCGCGGTTGACCTACGAGCAGTACTTC.

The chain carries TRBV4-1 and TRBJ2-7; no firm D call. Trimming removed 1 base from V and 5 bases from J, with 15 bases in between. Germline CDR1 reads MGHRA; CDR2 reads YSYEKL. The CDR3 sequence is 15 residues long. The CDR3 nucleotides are TGCGCCAGCAGCCAAGTCCGAGACCCGGCTAACGAGCAGTACTTC. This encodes CASSQVRDPANEQYF.

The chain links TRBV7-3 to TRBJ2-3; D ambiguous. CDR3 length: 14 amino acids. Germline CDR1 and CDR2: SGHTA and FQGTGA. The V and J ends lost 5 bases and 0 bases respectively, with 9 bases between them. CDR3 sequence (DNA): TGTGCCAGCAGCCCCCGCGGTAGCACAGATACGCAGTATTTT. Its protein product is CASSPRGSTDTQYF. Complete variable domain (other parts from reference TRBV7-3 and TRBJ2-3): GAGVSQTPSNKVTEKGKYVELRCDPISGHTALYWYRQSLGQGPEFLIYFQGTGAADDSGLPNDRFFAVRPEGSVSTLKIQRTERGDSAVYLCASSPRGSTDTQYFGPGTRLTVL.